One sample yielded the 3 T cell receptor beta chains listed below, sequenced in a study of breast tumors, draining lymph nodes, adjacent tissues. Samples came from axillary lymph nodes draining the breast cancer. Via MiXCR, TCRdb re-called the multiplex PCR reads, giving one row per CDR3 protein. The data show about 100,000 distinct CDR3 sequences, approximately 22% seen once. Sample: axillary lymph node tissue. The receptors come from a female donor with breast cancer. Some clones in this sample may be carry-over from other donors' samples.

The chain recombines TRBV20-1 with TRBJ2-7; 14 bases are shared with TRBD2. CDR3 length equals 16 residues. J was trimmed by 6 bases and V by 2 bases; bases with no gene match: 9. Per germline, CDR1 DFQATT and CDR2 SNEGSKA (reference sequence). DNA of the CDR3: TGCAGTGCTAGACCTACGACTAGCGGGGGGGCTGGCGAGCAGTACTTC. This translates into CSARPTTSGGAGEQYF.

This clonotype was observed at least ten times. The CDR3 loop reads CSARSRRAKNIQYF. The CDR3 DNA reads as TGCAGTGCTAGATCCAGGCGGGCCAAAAACATTCAGTACTTC. The chain employs TRBV20-1 and TRBJ2-4; D is ambiguous. Trimming cost V 2 bases and J 1 base, with 9 bases left between them. Germline CDR1 DFQATT, CDR2 SNEGSKA (reference sequence). The CDR3 runs to 14 residues.

There are many counts of this clonotype. J is TRBJ2-5 and V is TRBV15; weak D call: TRBD1 (6 bases). The CDR3 spans 14 residues. Germline V gene data show CDR1 as LNHNV and CDR2 as YYDKDF (reference sequence). Trimming took off 5 bases at V and 7 bases at J, with 17 bases between the two ends. CDR3 sequence reads: CATSPSTGDGTQYF. CDR3 coding DNA: TGTGCCACCAGCCCCTCGACAGGAGATGGGACCCAGTACTTC.